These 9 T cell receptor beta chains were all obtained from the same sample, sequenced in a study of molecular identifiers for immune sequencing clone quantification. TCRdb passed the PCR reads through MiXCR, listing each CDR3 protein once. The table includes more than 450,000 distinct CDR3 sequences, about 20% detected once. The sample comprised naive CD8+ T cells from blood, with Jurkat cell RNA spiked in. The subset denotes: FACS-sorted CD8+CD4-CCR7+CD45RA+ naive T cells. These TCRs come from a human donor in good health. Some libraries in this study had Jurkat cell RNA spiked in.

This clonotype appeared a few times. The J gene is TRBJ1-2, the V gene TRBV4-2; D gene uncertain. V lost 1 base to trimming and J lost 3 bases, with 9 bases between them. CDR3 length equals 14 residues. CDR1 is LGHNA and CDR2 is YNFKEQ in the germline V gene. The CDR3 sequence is CASSQAQYDYGYTF. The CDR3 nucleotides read TGTGCCAGCAGCCAAGCACAGTATGACTATGGCTACACCTTC.

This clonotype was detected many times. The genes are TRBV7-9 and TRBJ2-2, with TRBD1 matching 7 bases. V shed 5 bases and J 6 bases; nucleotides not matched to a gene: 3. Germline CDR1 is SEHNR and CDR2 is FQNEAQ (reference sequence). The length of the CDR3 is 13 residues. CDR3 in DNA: TGTGCCAGCAGCCCAACAGGGGCCGGGGAGCTGTTTTTT. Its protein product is CASSPTGAGELFF. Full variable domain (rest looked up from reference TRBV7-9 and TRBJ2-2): DTGVSQNPRHKITKRGQNVTFRCDPISEHNRLYWYRQTLGQGPEFLTYFQNEAQLEKSRLLSDRFSAERPKGSFSTLEIQRTEQGDSAMYLCASSPTGAGELFFGEGSRLTVL.

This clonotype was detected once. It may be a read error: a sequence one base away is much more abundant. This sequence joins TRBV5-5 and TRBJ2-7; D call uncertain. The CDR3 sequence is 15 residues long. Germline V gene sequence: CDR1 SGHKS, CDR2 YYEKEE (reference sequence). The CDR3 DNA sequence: TGTGCCCGCAGCGACGAAGAACAGCGTTGGTACGAGCAGTACTTC. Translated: CARSDEEQRWYEQYF.

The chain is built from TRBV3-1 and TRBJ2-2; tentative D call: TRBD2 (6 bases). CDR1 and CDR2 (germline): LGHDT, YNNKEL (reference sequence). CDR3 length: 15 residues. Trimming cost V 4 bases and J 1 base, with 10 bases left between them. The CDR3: CASSPERVNTGELFF. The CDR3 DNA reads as TGTGCCAGCAGCCCAGAGCGGGTGAACACCGGGGAGCTGTTTTTT.

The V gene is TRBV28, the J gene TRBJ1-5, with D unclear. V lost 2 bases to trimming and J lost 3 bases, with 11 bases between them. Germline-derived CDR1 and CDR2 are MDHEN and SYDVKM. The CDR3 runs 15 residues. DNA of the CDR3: TGTGCCAGCAGTTTAACAGTTAGATACAATCAGCCCCAGCATTTT. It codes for CASSLTVRYNQPQHF.

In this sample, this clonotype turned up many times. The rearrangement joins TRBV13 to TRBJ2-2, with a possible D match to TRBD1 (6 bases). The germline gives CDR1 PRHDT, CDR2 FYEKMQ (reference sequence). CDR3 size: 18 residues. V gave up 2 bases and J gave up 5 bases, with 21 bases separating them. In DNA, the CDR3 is TGTGCCAGCAGCTTAAGAGTTTCATGGACAGCTACGACCGGGGAGCTGTTTTTT. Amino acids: CASSLRVSWTATTGELFF.

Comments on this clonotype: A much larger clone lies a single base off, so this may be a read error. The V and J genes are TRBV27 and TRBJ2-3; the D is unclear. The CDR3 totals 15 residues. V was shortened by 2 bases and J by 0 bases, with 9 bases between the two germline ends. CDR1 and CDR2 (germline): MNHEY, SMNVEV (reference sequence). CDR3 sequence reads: CASSLNQLSTDTQYF. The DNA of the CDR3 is TGTGCCAGCAGTTTAAACCAGCTCAGCACAGATACGCAGTATTTT.

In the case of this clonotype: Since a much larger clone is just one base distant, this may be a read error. CDR3 region: CASSLWADLMNTEAFF. CDR3 in DNA: TGTGCCAGCAGCTTATGGGCAGACTTGATGAACACTGAAGCTTTCTTT. The rearrangement joins TRBV7-8 to TRBJ1-1; D unclear. The V gene's germline CDR1 is SGHVS and CDR2 FQNEAQ. Trimming stripped 2 bases from V and 0 bases from J, with 13 bases between. The CDR3 extends over 16 amino acids.

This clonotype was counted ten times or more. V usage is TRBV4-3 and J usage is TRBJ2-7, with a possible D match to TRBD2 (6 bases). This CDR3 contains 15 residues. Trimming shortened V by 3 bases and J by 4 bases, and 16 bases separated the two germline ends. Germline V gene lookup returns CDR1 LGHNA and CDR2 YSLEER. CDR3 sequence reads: CASSQFGGKSYEQYF. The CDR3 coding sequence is TGCGCCAGCAGCCAGTTCGGGGGTAAATCTTACGAGCAGTACTTC.